These T cell receptor beta chains were read from a single sample in a study of cytomegalovirus exposure and HLA in healthy donors. The repertoire was sequenced with immunoSEQ multiplex PCR; TCRdb's copy has only in-frame clones and lacks some. The sample consists of 150,000 to 200,000 clones, 80% to 90% of them appearing once. Sequences were obtained from PBMCs. The source of these receptors is a man younger than 30 in good health and CMV-seropositive. The CDR3 runs from the conserved cysteine through the conserved F or W. Each record gives: J gene, D gene, CDR3 length, clone size, V gene, CDR3 protein, CDR3 DNA. The D gene is left open where the match is weak. The listing skips clone size in some rows; elsewhere it reads once, few, many or a size class.

>TRBJ1-3|.|16|once|TRBV10-1
CASSESLESSGNTIYF
TGCGCCAGCAGTGAGTCGTTGGAGTCCTCTGGAAACACCATATATTTT
>TRBJ2-1|TRBD2|16|.|TRBV6-1
CASSANIAGGPGEQFF
TGTGCCAGCAGTGCCAACATAGCGGGGGGGCCGGGTGAGCAGTTCTTC
>TRBJ2-1|.|14|.|TRBV15
CATSSGLNYNEQFF
TGTGCCACCAGCTCGGGACTCAACTACAATGAGCAGTTCTTC
>TRBJ1-1|.|14|.|TRBV6-5
CASSRTGTLTGAFF
TGTGCCAGCAGCCGAACGGGGACACTCACGGGGGCTTTCTTT
>TRBJ2-2|.|17|.|TRBV5-1
CASSLVIGGANTGELFF
TGCGCCAGCAGCTTGGTAATCGGGGGTGCGAACACCGGGGAGCTGTTTTTT
>TRBJ2-7|.|13|.|TRBV10-1
CATNGDTSYEQYF
TGCGCCACCAATGGGGACACCTCCTACGAGCAGTACTTC
>TRBJ1-5|.|13|.|TRBV27
CASASLGNQPQHF
TGTGCCAGCGCGTCATTAGGCAATCAGCCCCAGCATTTT
>TRBJ2-1|.|17|.|TRBV27
CASSLVLLAGSYNEQFF
TGTGCCAGCAGTTTAGTTCTACTAGCCGGCTCCTACAATGAGCAGTTCTTC
>TRBJ2-5|.|12|.|TRBV27
CASSFDRETQYF
TGTGCCAGCAGTTTCGACAGGGAGACCCAGTACTTC
>TRBJ1-2|.|14|.|TRBV4-1
CASSQSVITNGYTF
TGCGCCAGCAGCCAATCCGTAATTACAAATGGCTACACCTTC
>TRBJ2-7|.|15|.|TRBV9
CASSVGPLTLREQYF
TGTGCCAGCAGCGTAGGTCCCCTGACGCTGAGGGAGCAGTACTTC
>TRBJ1-2|.|12|.|TRBV15
CATSSADYGYTF
TGTGCCACCAGCAGTGCAGACTATGGCTACACCTTC
>TRBJ2-5|.|14|.|TRBV4-1
CASSQVAGRETQYF
TGCGCCAGCAGCCAAGTCGCCGGGAGAGAGACCCAGTACTTC
>TRBJ2-1|.|11|.|TRBV12-5
CASGAGREQFF
TGTGCTAGTGGTGCGGGACGGGAGCAGTTCTTC
>TRBJ2-7|.|12|.|TRBV11-2
CASTFLNYEQYF
TGTGCCAGCACCTTCCTCAACTACGAGCAGTACTTC
>TRBJ2-1|.|12|.|TRBV2
CASNVIRDAQFF
TGTGCCAGCAACGTCATCCGGGATGCGCAGTTCTTC
>TRBJ1-5|.|14|once|TRBV6-6
CASSPRSSNQPQHF
TGTGCCAGCAGCCCGAGGTCAAGCAATCAGCCCCAGCATTTT
>TRBJ1-2|.|14|once|TRBV9
CASSVGAQVYGYTF
TGTGCCAGCAGCGTAGGGGCACAGGTCTATGGCTACACCTTC
>TRBJ2-7|.|15|.|TRBV6-5
CASSYSKLGSGEQYF
TGTGCCAGCAGTTACTCGAAGCTAGGAAGCGGCGAGCAGTACTTC
>TRBJ2-3|TRBD2|17|.|TRBV9
CASSVDELAGGQDTQYF
TGTGCCAGCAGCGTAGATGAACTAGCGGGGGGGCAGGACACGCAGTATTTT
>TRBJ1-6|TRBD1|14|once|TRBV18
CASSPGTVNSPLHF
TGTGCCAGCTCACCTGGGACAGTGAATTCACCCCTCCACTTT
>TRBJ1-2|.|15|.|TRBV21-1
CASSNPGGGHYGYTF
TGTGCCAGCAGCAATCCTGGGGGGGGACACTATGGCTACACCTTC
>TRBJ1-4|TRBD1|15|.|TRBV19
CASSMSGQLNEKLFF
TGTGCCAGTAGTATGTCGGGACAGCTTAATGAAAAACTGTTTTTT
>TRBJ2-1|.|13|.|TRBV19
CATARVSYNEQFF
TGTGCCACAGCCAGGGTTTCCTACAATGAGCAGTTCTTC
>TRBJ2-5|.|13|.|TRBV5-1
CASGAGAEETQYF
TGCGCCAGCGGCGCGGGGGCGGAAGAGACCCAGTACTTC
>TRBJ2-7|.|16|.|TRBV19
CASSRGGGVIPYEQYF
TGTGCCAGTAGTAGAGGGGGTGGGGTCATCCCCTACGAGCAGTACTTC
>TRBJ1-5|TRBD1|14|.|TRBV30
CAWSRDRGGQPQHF
TGTGCCTGGAGTCGGGACAGGGGAGGCCAGCCCCAGCATTTT
>TRBJ2-5|.|14|.|TRBV10-3
CASQGGQNQETQYF
TGTGCCTCCCAAGGCGGGCAGAACCAAGAGACCCAGTACTTC
>TRBJ2-7|TRBD1|15|.|TRBV27
CASSPRDRVSYEQYF
TGTGCCAGCAGCCCCCGGGACAGGGTCTCCTACGAGCAGTACTTC
>TRBJ2-3|TRBD2|15|.|TRBV5-4
CASSPLAGAPDTQYF
TGTGCCAGCAGCCCCCTAGCGGGGGCGCCAGATACGCAGTATTTT
>TRBJ1-1|.|14|.|TRBV7-3
CASSSTGEDTEAFF
TGTGCCAGCAGCTCGACAGGTGAGGACACTGAAGCTTTCTTT
>TRBJ2-7|.|14|.|TRBV7-9
CASSFGQGPYEQYF
TGTGCCAGCAGCTTCGGGCAGGGCCCCTACGAGCAGTACTTC
>TRBJ2-7|TRBD1|17|.|TRBV5-1
CASRRSTGVGRDYEQYF
TGCGCCAGCAGACGATCGACAGGGGTAGGGAGAGACTACGAGCAGTACTTC
>TRBJ2-3|TRBD2|19|.|TRBV4-1
CASSQVISALAGGTDTQYF
TGCGCCAGCAGCCAAGTGATCAGCGCCTTAGCGGGGGGTACGGATACGCAGTATTTT
>TRBJ2-1|.|15|.|TRBV10-1
CASSESRDQNNEQFF
TGCGCCAGCAGTGAGTCGAGGGATCAGAACAATGAGCAGTTCTTC
>TRBJ2-3|TRBD2|17|.|TRBV4-3
CASSQEKLAGGADTQYF
TGCGCCAGCAGCCAAGAAAAACTAGCGGGGGGGGCCGATACGCAGTATTTT
>TRBJ2-7|TRBD1|13|.|TRBV25-1
CASAQQGTYEQYF
TGTGCCAGCGCCCAACAGGGGACCTACGAGCAGTACTTC
>TRBJ2-6|.|18|.|TRBV5-1
CASSPGARRNSGANVLTF
TGCGCCAGCAGCCCCGGAGCGCGAAGGAACTCTGGGGCCAACGTCCTGACTTTC
>TRBJ1-6|.|13|.|TRBV7-3
CASSSDGDVNLHF
TGTGCCAGCAGCTCCGACGGAGATGTAAACCTCCACTTT
>TRBJ1-2|TRBD1|15|.|TRBV14
CASSLERTGLYGYTF
TGTGCCAGCAGCCTAGAACGGACAGGGCTATATGGCTACACCTTC
>TRBJ1-1|TRBD1|15|.|TRBV6-5
CATRQGVGIQAEAFF
TGTGCCACCAGACAGGGGGTTGGTATACAGGCTGAAGCTTTCTTT
>TRBJ2-7|.|11|once|TRBV5-6
CASNRFYEQYF
TGTGCCAGCAACAGGTTCTACGAGCAGTACTTC
>TRBJ1-6|.|13|.|TRBV30
CARSGDDNSPLHF
TGTGCCCGATCAGGGGACGATAATTCACCCCTCCACTTT
>TRBJ2-7|TRBD1|14|.|TRBV11-2
CASGRDRVSYEQYF
TGTGCCAGCGGGCGGGACAGGGTCTCCTACGAGCAGTACTTC
>TRBJ1-1|TRBD1|12|few|TRBV10-3
CAIRTGLTEAFF
TGTGCCATACGGACAGGCCTAACTGAAGCTTTCTTT